Included here is one TCR beta chain sequence, with context. The data originate from a study of blood T cell repertoires in COVID-19. With V trimmed by 6 bases and J by 2 bases, 3 bases remained unmatched. The CDR3 covers 13 residues. Germline values: CDR1 MDHEN, CDR2 SYDVKM. Enrolled during active infection, Seattle patients were then followed longitudinally. Sequencing used immunoSEQ multiplex PCR; TCRdb keeps in-frame clones, though not all of them. The sample has tens of thousands of clones, 75% to 85% seen once. V and J are TRBV28 and TRBJ1-2; 7 bases fit TRBD1. The sequenced sample was peripheral blood. The receptor was isolated from a young man with COVID-19, enrolled during active disease. The CDR3 region is CASRPGQNYGYTF. Written as DNA, the CDR3 is TGTGCCAGCAGACCGGGACAGAACTATGGCTACACCTTC.